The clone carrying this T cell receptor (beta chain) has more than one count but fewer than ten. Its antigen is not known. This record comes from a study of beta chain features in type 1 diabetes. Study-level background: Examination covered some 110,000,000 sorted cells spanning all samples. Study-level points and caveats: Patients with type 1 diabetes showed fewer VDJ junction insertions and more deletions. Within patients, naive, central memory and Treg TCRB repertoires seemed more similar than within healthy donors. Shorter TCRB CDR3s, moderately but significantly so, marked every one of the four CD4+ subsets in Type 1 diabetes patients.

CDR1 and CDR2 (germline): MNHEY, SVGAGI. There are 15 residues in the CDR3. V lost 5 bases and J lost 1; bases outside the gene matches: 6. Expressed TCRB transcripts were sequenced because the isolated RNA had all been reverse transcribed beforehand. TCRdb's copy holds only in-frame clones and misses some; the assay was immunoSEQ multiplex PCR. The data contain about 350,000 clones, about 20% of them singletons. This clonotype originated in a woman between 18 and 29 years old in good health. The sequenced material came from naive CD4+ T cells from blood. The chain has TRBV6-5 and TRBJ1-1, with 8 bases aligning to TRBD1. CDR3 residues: CASSRPGTGNTEAFF. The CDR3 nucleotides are TGTGCCAGCAGTCGTCCCGGGACAGGGAACACTGAAGCTTTCTTT.